The 12 T cell receptor beta chains reported below all come from one sample, sequenced in a study of identical twins. TCRdb re-called the 5' RACE reads with MiXCR, one entry per CDR3 protein. This sample yields a few hundred thousand distinct CDR3 sequences, of which approximately 8.3% are seen a single time; around 3% belongs to the top ten. The data were also submitted as part of a second study, on yellow fever vaccine responses in identical twins.

Sequenced: CD8+ T cells sorted from blood. Receptors were obtained from a woman between 18 and 29 years old in good health.

This clonotype has a handful of counts. This chain connects TRBV9 to TRBJ2-7; no reliable D call. This CDR3 has 14 amino acids. CDR1 and CDR2 (germline): SGDLS, YYNGEE. V was pared by 0 bases and J by 2 bases, with 9 bases between. In DNA form, the CDR3 reads TGTGCCAGCAGCGTAGTGGCTGACACCTACGAGCAGTACTTC. This translates into CASSVVADTYEQYF. The whole variable domain, filled in from reference TRBV9 and TRBJ2-7, reads DSGVTQTPKHLITATGQRVTLRCSPRSGDLSVYWYQQSLDQGLQFLIQYYNGEERAKGNILERFSAQQFPDLHSELNLSSLELGDSALYFCASSVVADTYEQYFGPGTRLTVT.

The chain links TRBV4-2 to TRBJ2-3; 7 nucleotides align to TRBD2. Trimming at V came to 1 base and at J to 4 bases, leaving 11 bases not matched to a gene. This CDR3 is 17 amino acids long. Germline assignment: CDR1 LGHNA and CDR2 YNFKEQ. The CDR3 loop reads CASSQGSGGSFPDTQYF. The CDR3, as DNA: TGTGCCAGCAGCCAAGGCTCCGGGGGGAGTTTTCCAGATACGCAGTATTTT.

The chain combines TRBV7-2 with TRBJ2-7; no clear D. Trimming left V 5 bases short and J 2 bases short, with 10 bases between. Germline CDR1 and CDR2: SGHTA and FQGNSA. This CDR3 is built from 13 residues. The CDR3 DNA reads TGTGCCAGCAGCCCATTCATCGCCTACGAGCAGTACTTC. It encodes CASSPFIAYEQYF.

This clonotype was observed a few times. The V gene is TRBV28, the J gene TRBJ2-7; tentatively, D is TRBD2 (6 bases). Germline CDR1 is MDHEN and CDR2 is SYDVKM. The CDR3 consists of 16 residues. Trimming shortened V by 3 bases and J by 3 bases, and 18 bases separated the two germline ends. The CDR3 DNA reads TGTGCCAGCAGTTTCGGTATCTGGCGGGAAATCTACGAGCAGTACTTC. This encodes CASSFGIWREIYEQYF. The full variable domain, rest sourced from reference TRBV28 and TRBJ2-7, is DVKVTQSSRYLVKRTGEKVFLECVQDMDHENMFWYRQDPGLGLRLIYFSYDVKMKEKGDIPEGYSVSREKKERFSLILESASTNQTSMYLCASSFGIWREIYEQYFGPGTRLTVT.

This clonotype showed up many times. The chain carries TRBV12-3 or TRBV12-4 and TRBJ2-1; D is perhaps TRBD1 or TRBD2 (6 bases each). V gave up 5 bases and J gave up 6 bases, with 17 bases separating them. The CDR3 consists of 15 residues. The DNA for the CDR3 is TGTGCCAGCAGTCGCACGGGGGCACAGAGCAATGAGCAGTTCTTC. Amino acids: CASSRTGAQSNEQFF.

The J gene is TRBJ2-7, the V gene TRBV10-2, with 7 positions matching TRBD1. Trimming removed 7 bases from V and 2 bases from J; junction bases left unmatched: 14. This CDR3 has 16 amino acids. Germline V gene data show CDR1 as WSHSY and CDR2 as SAAADI. CDR3 nucleotides: TGCGCCAGCACCCCGCTTACACAGGGGCCAACCTACGAGCAGTACTTC. It encodes CASTPLTQGPTYEQYF.

This clonotype was seen at least ten times. V and J are TRBV5-1 and TRBJ2-5; D is undetermined. CDR1 is SGHRS, CDR2 YFSETQ, per germline. The CDR3 runs 15 residues. The V end lost 0 bases, the J end lost 2 bases, and 11 bases lay between the germline ends. CDR3 residues: CASSLEAGPQETQYF. CDR3 sequence (DNA): TGCGCCAGCAGCTTGGAGGCAGGACCTCAAGAGACCCAGTACTTC. The variable domain in full, with the rest retrieved from reference TRBV5-1 and TRBJ2-5, is KAGVTQTPRYLIKTRGQQVTLSCSPISGHRSVSWYQQTPGQGLQFLFEYFSETQRNKGNFPGRFSGRQFSNSRSEMNVSTLELGDSALYLCASSLEAGPQETQYFGPGTRLLVL.

The chain recombines TRBV20-1 with TRBJ2-1; 8 nucleotides line up with TRBD1. The CDR3 extends over 18 amino acids. Germline-derived CDR1 and CDR2 are DFQATT and SNEGSKA (reference sequence). The V and J ends lost 5 bases and 4 bases, in that order; junction bases with no gene match: 19. The CDR3 region has the DNA TGCAGTGCTGACTTAAAAACATTCCAGGGGGCTGCATACAATGAGCAGTTCTTC. Translated: CSADLKTFQGAAYNEQFF.

The gene calls are TRBV4-3 and TRBJ1-4; D unresolved. The CDR3 loop spans 17 amino acids. The V and J ends lost 1 base and 8 bases respectively, with 20 bases between them. Germline V gives CDR1 LGHNA, CDR2 YSLEER. The CDR3 sequence: CASSQAAAQLPGEKLFF. The DNA of the CDR3 is TGCGCCAGCAGCCAAGCCGCAGCACAGCTCCCGGGGGAAAAACTGTTTTTT.

This clonotype was observed many times. The chain combines TRBV4-3 with TRBJ2-7; either TRBD1 or TRBD2 may supply D (5 bases each). Germline V lookup: CDR1 LGHNA, CDR2 YSLEER. V was trimmed by 0 bases and J by 5 bases, leaving 11 bases between them. The CDR3 length is 14 residues. This CDR3 reads CASSQDIGGNEQYF. CDR3 sequence (DNA): TGCGCCAGCAGCCAAGATATTGGGGGTAACGAGCAGTACTTC.

Ten or more counts support this clonotype. CDR3 DNA sequence: TGTGCCAGCAGCCAACTAGCGGGAGACGCAGATACGCAGTATTTT. Protein: CASSQLAGDADTQYF. V is TRBV4-2 and J is TRBJ2-3; TRBD2 aligns across 10 bases. V was clipped by 2 bases and J by 4 bases; unmatched bases: 3. Germline-derived CDR1 and CDR2 are LGHNA and YNFKEQ. CDR3 length equals 15 residues.

This clonotype has just a few counts. The CDR3 loop reads CASSGGLAGPVTQYF. CDR3 bases: TGTGCCAGCAGCGGAGGACTAGCGGGACCAGTGACCCAGTACTTC. The V and J genes are TRBV7-9 and TRBJ2-5, with 12 bases identical to TRBD2. Trimming removed 5 bases from V and 7 bases from J; junction bases left unmatched: 8. The CDR3 length is 15 residues. Germline values: CDR1 SEHNR, CDR2 FQNEAQ (reference sequence). The full variable domain, rest sourced from reference TRBV7-9 and TRBJ2-5, is DTGVSQNPRHKITKRGQNVTFRCDPISEHNRLYWYRQTLGQGPEFLTYFQNEAQLEKSRLLSDRFSAERPKGSFSTLEIQRTEQGDSAMYLCASSGGLAGPVTQYFGPGTRLLVL.